This TCR beta chain stems from a study of tumor and adjacent non-tumor tissue in lung cancer (dated by TCRdb to the late 2010s). Study-level background: Patients with adenocarcinoma (roughly 12), squamous cell carcinoma (2) and small cell lung cancer (1) were included in the cohort. The 15 enrolled patients, of whom 10 were men and 5 were women, were aged roughly 30 to 85 years and were diagnosed with TNM stage I to III disease. Sequencing generated a total of approximately 130 million productive TCRbeta reads, averaging around 4.2 million reads per sample. More than 25 paired specimens, one tumor and one normal lung sample per patient, were profiled by TCRbeta CDR3 sequencing. The study compared bulk TCRbeta repertoires between lung tumor tissue and matched distant non-tumor lung tissue from about 14 lung cancer patients.

Findings and caveats that apply to the study as a whole: TCR diversity was significantly higher in younger patients, and higher tumor TCR diversity was associated with shorter overall and disease-free survival. Neither the sequencing platform nor unique molecular identifiers are named or mentioned anywhere in the methods. In normal lung, the top 100 clones accounted for a significantly larger cumulative share of the repertoire than in tumor tissue. Only around 15 patients were included in the cohort, and the need for larger samples and more detailed clinical data was noted by the authors. Peripheral blood was not sequenced, so blood TCRbeta repertoires in these lung cancer patients were not examined. TCR diversity (inverse Simpson) was significantly higher in tumor than in normal lung tissue (about 400 vs 180, P = 0.0075, Mann-Whitney U test).

With regard to this clonotype: It has no known antigen specificity. This CDR3 is missing its conserved last phenylalanine or tryptophan, likely due to a read error. The limits of the CDR3 on the DNA are not certain, so only TCRdb's listed CDR3 is given.

The length of the CDR3 is 13 amino acids, counting both ends. The germline V gene yields SGHNT for CDR1 and YENEEA for CDR2. Library preparation was by multiplex PCR. Sequenced on an Illumina HiSeq 2500. Following protocols modified from ARM-PCR, the researchers constructed TCRbeta libraries through three rounds of nested PCR with primers (Table S4). PCR products of 200-500 bp were gel-excised and purified with the QIAquick gel extraction kit before sequencing. In the source study's methods: Trimmomatic was used to clean the reads, FLASH merged the cleaned reads into complete CDR3 sequences, and MiTCR assigned the sequences to V(D)J germline segments. VDJtools was used to compute clonal diversity as the inverse Simpson's index. A read counted as productive if the sequence was in-frame and lacked a premature stop codon. TCRdb reprocessing: public reads trimmed at Q25 with fastp, clones called with MiXCR, in-frame beta chains kept. Every CDR3 protein is listed once, alongside the most common genes and DNA of its rows. TCRdb, rather than the study authors, made the V and J calls. The sample table shows tens of thousands of distinct CDR3 sequences, and around 71% are seen once. Of the sample, about 18% falls within the top ten clones.

Bulk unsorted tissue served as the source for RNA extraction, and RNA quality was assessed using a NanoDrop ND-1000 and an Agilent 2100. Newly diagnosed lung cancer patients without prior chemotherapy who had been admitted for thoracic surgery in China between August and November 2014 were enrolled as donors. Patients with previous radiotherapy or chemotherapy, or with another concurrent cancer, were excluded from the study. Pieces of surgical tissue measuring 1-2 cm3 were kept in RNAlater solution and held at -80 degrees C until needed. The sequenced material came from lung tumor tissue. The chain was built from TRBV11-3 and TRBJ2-1; TRBD1 reflects the table's D call only, with no check against the DNA. The TCR sequence derives from a man aged 60-69 years with non-small cell lung cancer. The CDR3 protein sequence reads: CASSPGGTNDQFY.